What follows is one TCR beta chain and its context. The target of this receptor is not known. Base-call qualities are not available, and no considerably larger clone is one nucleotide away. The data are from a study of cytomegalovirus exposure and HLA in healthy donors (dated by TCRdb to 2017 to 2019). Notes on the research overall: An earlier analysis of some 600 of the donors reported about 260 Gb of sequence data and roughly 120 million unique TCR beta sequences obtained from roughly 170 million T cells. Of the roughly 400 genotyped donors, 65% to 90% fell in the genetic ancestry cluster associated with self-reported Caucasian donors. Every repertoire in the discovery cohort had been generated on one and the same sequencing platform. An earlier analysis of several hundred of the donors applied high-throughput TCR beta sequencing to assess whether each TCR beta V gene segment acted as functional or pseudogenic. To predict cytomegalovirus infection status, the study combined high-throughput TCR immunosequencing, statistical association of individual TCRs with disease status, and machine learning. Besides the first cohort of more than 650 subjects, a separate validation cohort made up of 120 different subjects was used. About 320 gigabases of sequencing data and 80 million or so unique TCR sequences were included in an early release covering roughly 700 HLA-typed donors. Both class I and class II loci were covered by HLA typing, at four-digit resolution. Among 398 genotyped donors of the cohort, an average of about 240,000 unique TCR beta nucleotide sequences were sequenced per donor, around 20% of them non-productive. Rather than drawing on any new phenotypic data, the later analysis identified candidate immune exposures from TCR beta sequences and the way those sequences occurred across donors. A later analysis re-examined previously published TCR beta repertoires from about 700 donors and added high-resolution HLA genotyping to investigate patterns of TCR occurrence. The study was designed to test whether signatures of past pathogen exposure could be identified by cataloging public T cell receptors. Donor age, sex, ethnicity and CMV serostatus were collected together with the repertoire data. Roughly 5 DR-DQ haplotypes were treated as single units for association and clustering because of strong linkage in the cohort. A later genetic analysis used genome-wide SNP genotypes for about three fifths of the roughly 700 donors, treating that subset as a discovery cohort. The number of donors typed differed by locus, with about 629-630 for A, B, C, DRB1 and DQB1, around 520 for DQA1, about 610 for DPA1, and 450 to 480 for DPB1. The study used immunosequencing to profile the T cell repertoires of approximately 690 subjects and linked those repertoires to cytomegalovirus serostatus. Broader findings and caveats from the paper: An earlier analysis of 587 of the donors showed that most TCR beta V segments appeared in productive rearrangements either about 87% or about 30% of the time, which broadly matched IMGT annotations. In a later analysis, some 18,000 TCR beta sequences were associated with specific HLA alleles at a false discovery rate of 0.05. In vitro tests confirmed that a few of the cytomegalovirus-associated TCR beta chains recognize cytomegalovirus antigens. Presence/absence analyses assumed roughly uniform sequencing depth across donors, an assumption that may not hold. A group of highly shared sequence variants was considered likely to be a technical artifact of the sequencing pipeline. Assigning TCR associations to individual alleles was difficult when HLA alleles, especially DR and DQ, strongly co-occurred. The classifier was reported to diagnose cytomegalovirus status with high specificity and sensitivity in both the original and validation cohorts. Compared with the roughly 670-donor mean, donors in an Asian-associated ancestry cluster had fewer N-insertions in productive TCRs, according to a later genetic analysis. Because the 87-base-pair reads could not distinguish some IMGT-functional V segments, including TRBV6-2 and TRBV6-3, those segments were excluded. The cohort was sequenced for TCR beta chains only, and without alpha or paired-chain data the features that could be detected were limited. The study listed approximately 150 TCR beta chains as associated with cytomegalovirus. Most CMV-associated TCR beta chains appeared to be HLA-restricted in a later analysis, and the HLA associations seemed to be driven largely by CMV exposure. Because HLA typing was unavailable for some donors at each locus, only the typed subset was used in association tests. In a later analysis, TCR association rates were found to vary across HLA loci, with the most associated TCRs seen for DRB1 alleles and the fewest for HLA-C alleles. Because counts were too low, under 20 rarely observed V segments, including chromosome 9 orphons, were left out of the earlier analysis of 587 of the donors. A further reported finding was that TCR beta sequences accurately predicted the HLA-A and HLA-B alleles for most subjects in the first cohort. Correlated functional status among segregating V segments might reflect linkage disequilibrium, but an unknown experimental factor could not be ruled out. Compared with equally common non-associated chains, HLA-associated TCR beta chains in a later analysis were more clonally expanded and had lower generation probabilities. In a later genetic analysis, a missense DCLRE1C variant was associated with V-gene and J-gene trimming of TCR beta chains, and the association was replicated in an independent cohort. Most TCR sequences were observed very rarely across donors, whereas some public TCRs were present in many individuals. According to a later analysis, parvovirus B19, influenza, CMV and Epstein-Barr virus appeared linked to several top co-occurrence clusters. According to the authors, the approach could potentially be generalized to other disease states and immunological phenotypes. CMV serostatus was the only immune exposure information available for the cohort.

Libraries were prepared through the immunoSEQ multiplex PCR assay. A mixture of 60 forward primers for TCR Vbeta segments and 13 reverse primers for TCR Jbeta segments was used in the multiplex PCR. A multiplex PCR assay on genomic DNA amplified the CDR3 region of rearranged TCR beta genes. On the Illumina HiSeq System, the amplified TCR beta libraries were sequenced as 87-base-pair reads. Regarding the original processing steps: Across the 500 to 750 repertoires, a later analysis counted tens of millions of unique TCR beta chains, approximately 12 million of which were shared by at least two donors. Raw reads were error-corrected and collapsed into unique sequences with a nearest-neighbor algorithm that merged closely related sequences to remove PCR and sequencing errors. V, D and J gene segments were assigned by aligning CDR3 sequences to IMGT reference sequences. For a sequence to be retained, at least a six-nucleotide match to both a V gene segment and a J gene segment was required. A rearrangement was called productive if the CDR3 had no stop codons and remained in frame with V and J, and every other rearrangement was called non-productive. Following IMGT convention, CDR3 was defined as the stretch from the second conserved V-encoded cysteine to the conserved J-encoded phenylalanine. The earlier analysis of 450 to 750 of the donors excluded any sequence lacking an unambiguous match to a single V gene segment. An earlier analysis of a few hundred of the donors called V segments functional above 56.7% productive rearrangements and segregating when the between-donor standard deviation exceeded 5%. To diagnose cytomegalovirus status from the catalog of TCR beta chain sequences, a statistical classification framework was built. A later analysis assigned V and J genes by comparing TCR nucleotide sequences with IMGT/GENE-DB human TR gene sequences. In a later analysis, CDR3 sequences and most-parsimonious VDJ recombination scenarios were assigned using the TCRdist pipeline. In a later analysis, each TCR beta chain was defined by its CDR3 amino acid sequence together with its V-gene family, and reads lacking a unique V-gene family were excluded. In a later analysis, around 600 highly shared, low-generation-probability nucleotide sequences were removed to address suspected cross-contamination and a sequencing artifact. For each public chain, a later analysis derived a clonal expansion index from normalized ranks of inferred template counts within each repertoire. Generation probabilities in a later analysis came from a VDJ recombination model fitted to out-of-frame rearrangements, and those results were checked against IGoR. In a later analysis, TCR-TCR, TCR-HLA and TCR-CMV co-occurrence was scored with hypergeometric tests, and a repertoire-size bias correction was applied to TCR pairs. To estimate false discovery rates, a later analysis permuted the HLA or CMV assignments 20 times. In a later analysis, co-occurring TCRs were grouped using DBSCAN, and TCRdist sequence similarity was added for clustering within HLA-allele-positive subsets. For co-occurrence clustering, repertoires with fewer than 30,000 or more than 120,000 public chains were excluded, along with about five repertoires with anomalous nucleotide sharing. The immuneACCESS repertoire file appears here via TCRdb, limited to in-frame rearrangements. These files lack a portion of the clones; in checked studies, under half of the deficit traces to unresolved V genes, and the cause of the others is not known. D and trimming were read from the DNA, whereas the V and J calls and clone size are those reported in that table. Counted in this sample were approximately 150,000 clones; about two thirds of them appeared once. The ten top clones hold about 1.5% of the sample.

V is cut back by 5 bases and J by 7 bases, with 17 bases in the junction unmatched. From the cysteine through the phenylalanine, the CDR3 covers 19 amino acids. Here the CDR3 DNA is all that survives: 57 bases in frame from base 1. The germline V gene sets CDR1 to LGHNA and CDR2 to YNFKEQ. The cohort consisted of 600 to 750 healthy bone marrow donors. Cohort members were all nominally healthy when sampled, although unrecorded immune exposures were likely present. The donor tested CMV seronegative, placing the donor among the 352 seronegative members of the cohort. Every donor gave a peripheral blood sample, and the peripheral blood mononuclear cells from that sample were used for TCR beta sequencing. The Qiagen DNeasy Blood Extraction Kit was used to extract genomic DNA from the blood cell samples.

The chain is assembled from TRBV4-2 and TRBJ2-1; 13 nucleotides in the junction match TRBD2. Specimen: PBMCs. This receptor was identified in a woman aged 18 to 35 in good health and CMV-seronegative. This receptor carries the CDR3 CASSYQESGLAGVNNEQFF. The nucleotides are TGTGCCAGCAGCTACCAAGAATCAGGACTAGCGGGAGTCAATAATGAGCAGTTCTTC.